The 26 T cell receptor beta chains listed next were all sequenced from one sample in a study of Graves' ophthalmopathy and Graves' hyperthyroidism listed by TCRdb under 2018. TCRdb shows the sequencer as Illumina HiSeq 2000. For repertoire sequencing, TCR beta CDR3 regions were amplified from RNA transcripts. A first-round RT-PCR used HTBI primers with the Qiagen OneStep RT-PCR kit, followed by a second-round multiplex PCR, size selection and purification. Starting from the raw public reads, TCRdb applied fastp trimming at Q25, assembled clones with MiXCR and retained in-frame beta chains. Each entry is one CDR3 protein sequence, shown with its most common DNA and genes. The table for this sample lists some 160,000 distinct CDR3 sequences; under 45% of them were counted only once. The ten largest clones add up to approximately 8.9% of the sample. Input material: peripheral blood. The receptors shown here come from a man aged 25 to 40 with Graves' ophthalmopathy. Donor details come from another sample of the same person, matched by shared clones.

The rearrangement joins TRBV28 to TRBJ1-6; D unresolved. V lost 7 bases and J lost 6, with 16 bases in between. Germline V gene lookup returns CDR1 MDHEN and CDR2 SYDVKM. This CDR3 has 15 amino acids. The CDR3 spells CASTHFRVANSPLHF. The CDR3 bases are TGTGCCAGCACTCACTTCCGGGTCGCTAATTCACCCCTCCACTTT.

This rearrangement joins TRBV6-2 or TRBV6-3 to TRBJ2-4; D is possibly TRBD1 or TRBD2 (5 bases each). Germline V gene sequence: CDR1 MNHEY, CDR2 SVGEGT. There are 12 residues in the CDR3. Trimming removed 2 bases at V and 7 bases at J, with 6 bases between. The CDR3 loop reads CASSYEGNIQYF. The CDR3 coding sequence is TGTGCCAGCAGTTACGAGGGGAACATTCAGTACTTC.

Here the CDR3 DNA reads TGTGCCAGCAGCTTAGGGCAGGGGCCTAGGCAGCCCCAGCATTTT. It yields the protein CASSLGQGPRQPQHF. This chain links TRBV11-3 with TRBJ1-5; perhaps TRBD1 as D (6 bases). CDR3 length: 15 residues. Trimming left V 1 base short and J 7 bases short, with 14 bases between. Per the germline V gene, CDR1 is SGHNT and CDR2 is YENEEA.

The V call is TRBV6-1, the J call TRBJ1-6; D remains ambiguous. Trimming shortened V by 4 bases and J by 10 bases, and 17 bases separated the two germline ends. CDR1 is MNHNS and CDR2 is SASEGT in the germline V gene. This CDR3 region has 15 residues. The CDR3 sequence: CASSGNHPLGSPLHF. The CDR3 DNA reads TGTGCCAGCAGTGGAAACCACCCTCTAGGGTCACCCCTCCACTTT.

The gene calls are TRBV27 and TRBJ1-1, with 7 bases identical to TRBD1. This CDR3 is 14 amino acids long. Germline CDR1 and CDR2: MNHEY and SMNVEV (reference sequence). Losses at the gene ends were 6 bases for V and 1 base for J; bases not matched to a gene: 5. In DNA, the CDR3 is TGTGCCAGCAGACGGGACAGAGGGAACACTGAAGCTTTCTTT. Its protein is CASRRDRGNTEAFF.

This clonotype was picked up many times. The chain combines TRBV6-2 or TRBV6-3 with TRBJ2-4; D perhaps matches TRBD2 (7 bases). Per the germline V gene, CDR1 is MNHEY and CDR2 is SVGEGT. The CDR3 has 18 amino acids. Trimming took 6 bases from V and 6 from J, leaving 27 bases between them. CDR3 DNA: TGTGCCAGCAGCACTACCCCGTGGGGGGGGGCCGGTCGAAACATTCAGTACTTC. Amino acid sequence: CASSTTPWGGAGRNIQYF.

The chain uses TRBV6-1 and TRBJ1-2, with D possibly matching TRBD1 (5 bases). CDR3 length equals 13 residues. Looked up from germline, CDR1 is MNHNS and CDR2 is SASEGT. The ends were cut back, 6 bases at V and 2 bases at J, with 10 bases in the middle. The CDR3 DNA follows: TGTGCCAGCAGCCTAGGGACCAACTATGGCTACACCTTC. As protein: CASSLGTNYGYTF.

This clonotype was counted between two and nine times. The chain employs TRBV11-3 and TRBJ2-7, with 7 bases that match TRBD2. The CDR3 runs to 15 residues. V was clipped by 0 bases and J by 3 bases; unmatched bases: 5. Germline CDR1 reads SGHNT; CDR2 reads YENEEA. The CDR3 region has the DNA TGTGCCAGCAGCTTAGATCAGACTAGCTACTACGAGCAGTACTTC. Its translation: CASSLDQTSYYEQYF.

This clonotype was observed at least ten times. This sequence joins TRBV7-8 and TRBJ1-5; the D is unclear. Per the germline V gene, CDR1 is SGHVS and CDR2 is FQNEAQ. This CDR3 spans 14 amino acids. With 5 bases removed from V and 5 bases from J, the gap between germline ends came to 13 bases. The CDR3 bases are TGTGCCAGCAGCCCTACAGTTATCGATCAGCCCCAGCATTTT. As protein: CASSPTVIDQPQHF.

This clonotype was seen only a few times. The J gene is TRBJ2-7, the V gene TRBV11-1, with 9 bases that match TRBD1. V lost 5 bases, J lost 5 bases, and 13 bases stayed unmatched. This CDR3 contains 16 residues. Germline V gives CDR1 SGHAT, CDR2 FQDESV (reference sequence). CDR3 nucleotides: TGTGCCAGCAGCACCGTCCGGGACAGGGCGAGGGACGAGCAGTACTTC. Amino acids: CASSTVRDRARDEQYF.

This clonotype was observed many times. The V call is TRBV11-1, the J call TRBJ2-5; D may correspond to TRBD1 or TRBD2 (5 bases each). The germline V gene has CDR1 SGHAT and CDR2 FQDESV (reference sequence). With 3 bases removed from V and 4 bases from J, the gap between germline ends came to 12 bases. This CDR3 has 14 residues. The CDR3 here is CASSLWGAGETQYF. CDR3 nucleotides: TGTGCCAGCAGCTTGTGGGGCGCGGGAGAGACCCAGTACTTC.

V usage is TRBV6-1 and J usage is TRBJ2-5; weak D call: TRBD1 (5 bases). CDR1 is MNHNS, CDR2 SASEGT, per germline. The CDR3 is 12 amino acids. V was clipped by 6 bases and J by 7 bases, with 12 bases between them. CDR3 residues: CASSPPQGTQYF. The CDR3 DNA reads TGTGCCAGCAGCCCCCCCCAGGGGACCCAGTACTTC.

This clonotype has ten or more counts. The chain has TRBV6-2 or TRBV6-3 and TRBJ1-2, with D possibly TRBD1 on 6 matching bases. This CDR3 contains 14 residues. With 8 bases removed from V and 4 bases from J, the gap between germline ends came to 17 bases. Per the germline V gene, CDR1 is MNHEY and CDR2 is SVGEGT. The CDR3 DNA sequence: TGTGCCAGCTTGAAGACGGGGGCCGTCTATGGCTACACCTTC. Protein: CASLKTGAVYGYTF.

The rearrangement links TRBV6-5 to TRBJ1-2, with D perhaps matching TRBD1 (6 bases). From germline, CDR1 is MNHEY and CDR2 SVGAGI. With 2 bases removed from V and 4 bases from J, the gap between germline ends came to 14 bases. The CDR3 runs to 15 residues. The CDR3 nucleotides read TGTGCCAGCAGTTACAACAGGGCTGGGGGCTATGGCTACACCTTC. Translated, it gives CASSYNRAGGYGYTF.

This clonotype was observed at least ten times. The chain couples TRBV19 to TRBJ1-5, with D possibly being TRBD1 (5 bases). The CDR3 loop spans 16 amino acids. Germline CDR1 is LNHDA and CDR2 is SQIVND (reference sequence). Trimming cost V 3 bases and J 7 bases, with 19 bases left between them. CDR3 DNA: TGTGCCAGTAGTATCTACGATTCGGGGGGAGGCCAGCCCCAGCATTTT. It codes for CASSIYDSGGGQPQHF.

This clonotype has at least ten counts. This chain joins TRBV28 and TRBJ2-4, with D possibly matching TRBD1 (5 bases). The CDR3 consists of 15 residues. Looked up from germline, CDR1 is MDHEN and CDR2 is SYDVKM. Trimming removed 3 bases from V and 2 bases from J, with 11 bases in between. Here the CDR3 DNA reads TGTGCCAGCAGTTTCGATGCAGGGACCAAAAACATTCAGTACTTC. Its protein is CASSFDAGTKNIQYF.

This clonotype has at least ten counts. The V call is TRBV6-5, the J call TRBJ1-1; D remains ambiguous. The CDR3 is made up of 11 amino acids. Trimming left V 7 bases short and J 1 base short, with 4 bases between. Germline loops: CDR1 MNHEY, CDR2 SVGAGI. The CDR3 here is CASKENTEAFF. The CDR3 nucleotides read TGTGCCAGCAAAGAGAACACTGAAGCTTTCTTT.

This clonotype has at least ten counts. The chain couples TRBV11-1 to TRBJ1-5; D possibly corresponds to TRBD1 (5 bases). The CDR3 covers 18 residues. In germline, CDR1 is SGHAT, CDR2 FQDESV (reference sequence). V lost 4 bases to trimming and J lost 4 bases, with 23 bases between them. The CDR3 is CASSSPNRSRDVNQPQHF. CDR3 sequence (DNA): TGTGCCAGCAGCTCCCCGAATAGGTCCAGGGACGTAAATCAGCCCCAGCATTTT.

This clonotype occurred many times. The chain links TRBV12-3 or TRBV12-4 to TRBJ2-7; D may be TRBD2 (6 bases). V was clipped by 3 bases and J by 6 bases, with 18 bases between them. The CDR3 consists of 15 residues. DNA for the CDR3: TGTGCCAGCAGTTTCTCGGGAGCTCGTAGAAGCGAGCAGTACTTC. Its protein product is CASSFSGARRSEQYF.

J is TRBJ2-7 and V is TRBV11-3; D tentatively fits TRBD1 or TRBD2 (5 bases each). Germline assignment: CDR1 SGHNT and CDR2 YENEEA. The length of the CDR3 is 14 residues. V was clipped by 6 bases and J by 2 bases, with 14 bases between them. CDR3 protein: CASSTRDGAYEQYF. The CDR3 nucleotides are TGTGCCAGCAGTACTCGGGACGGCGCCTACGAGCAGTACTTC.

This clonotype showed up many times. The V and J genes are TRBV30 and TRBJ2-7; the D call may be TRBD1 or TRBD2 (5 bases each). V lost 2 bases and J lost 6, with 17 bases in between. The CDR3 has 14 residues. Germline V gene sequence: CDR1 GTSNPN, CDR2 SVGIG (reference sequence). The CDR3 region is CAWSPGTGDCEQYF. CDR3 in DNA: TGTGCCTGGAGTCCAGGGACGGGCGACTGCGAGCAGTACTTC.

The V gene is TRBV30, the J gene TRBJ2-7, with D unclear. Trimming cost V 3 bases and J 2 bases, with 8 bases left between them. The length of the CDR3 is 12 residues. Germline values: CDR1 GTSNPN, CDR2 SVGIG (reference sequence). This chain's CDR3 is CAWRTTTYEQYF. The CDR3 DNA follows: TGTGCCTGGAGGACAACTACCTACGAGCAGTACTTC.

The chain uses TRBV6-1 and TRBJ1-1, with D uncertain. Germline V gene sequence: CDR1 MNHNS, CDR2 SASEGT. The CDR3 runs to 13 residues. V was clipped by 6 bases and J by 1 base, with 9 bases between them. The CDR3 nucleotides are TGTGCCAGCAGCAATGTAAGGAACACTGAAGCTTTCTTT. It codes for CASSNVRNTEAFF.

The chain employs TRBV28 and TRBJ1-1; D remains ambiguous. CDR1 and CDR2 from the germline V gene are MDHEN and SYDVKM. With 2 bases removed from V and 7 bases from J, the gap between germline ends came to 11 bases. This CDR3 has 13 residues. This CDR3 reads CASSLRRGSEAFF. DNA for the CDR3: TGTGCCAGCAGTTTAAGGCGTGGCAGTGAAGCTTTCTTT.

This clonotype has a count of ten or more. The chain has TRBV30 and TRBJ2-5, with 8 bases identical to TRBD1. Germline CDR1 and CDR2: GTSNPN and SVGIG (reference sequence). V was pared by 1 base and J by 5 bases, with 15 bases of the junction left unmatched. The CDR3 has 17 residues. CDR3 nucleotide sequence: TGTGCCTGGAGTGACCCCCGCCAACAGGGGGTTTTGGAGACCCAGTACTTC. Its translation: CAWSDPRQQGVLETQYF.

V usage is TRBV9 and J usage is TRBJ2-7; TRBD2 might be the D (6 bases). Trimming pared 0 bases from V and 4 bases from J, leaving 8 bases between. Germline V CDR1 and CDR2: SGDLS, YYNGEE. The CDR3 is made up of 13 amino acids. The CDR3 is CASSVAGDYEQYF. The CDR3 coding sequence is TGTGCCAGCAGCGTAGCGGGAGATTACGAGCAGTACTTC.